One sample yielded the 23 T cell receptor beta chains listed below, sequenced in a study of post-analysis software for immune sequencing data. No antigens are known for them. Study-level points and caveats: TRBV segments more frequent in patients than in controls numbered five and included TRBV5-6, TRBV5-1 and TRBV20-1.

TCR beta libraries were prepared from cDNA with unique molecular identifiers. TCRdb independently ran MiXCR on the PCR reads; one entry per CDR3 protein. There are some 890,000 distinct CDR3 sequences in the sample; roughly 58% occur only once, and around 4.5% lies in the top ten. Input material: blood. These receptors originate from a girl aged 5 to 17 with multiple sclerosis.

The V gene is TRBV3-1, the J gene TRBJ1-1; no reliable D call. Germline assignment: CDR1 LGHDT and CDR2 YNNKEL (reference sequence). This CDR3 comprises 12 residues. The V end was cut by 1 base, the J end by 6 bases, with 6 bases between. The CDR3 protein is CASSQVNAEAFF. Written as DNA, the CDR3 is TGTGCCAGCAGCCAAGTCAACGCTGAAGCTTTCTTT. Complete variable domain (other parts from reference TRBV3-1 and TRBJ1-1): DTAVSQTPKYLVTQMGNDKSIKCEQNLGHDTMYWYKQDSKKFLKIMFSYNNKELIINETVPNRFSPKSPDKAHLNLHINSLELGDSAVYFCASSQVNAEAFFGQGTRLTVV.

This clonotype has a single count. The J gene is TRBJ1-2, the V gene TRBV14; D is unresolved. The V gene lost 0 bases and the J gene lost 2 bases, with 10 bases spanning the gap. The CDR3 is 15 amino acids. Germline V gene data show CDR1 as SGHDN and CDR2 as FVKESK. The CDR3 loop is CASSQEQSVNYGYTF. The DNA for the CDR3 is TGTGCCAGCAGCCAAGAGCAGAGTGTAAACTATGGCTACACCTTC.

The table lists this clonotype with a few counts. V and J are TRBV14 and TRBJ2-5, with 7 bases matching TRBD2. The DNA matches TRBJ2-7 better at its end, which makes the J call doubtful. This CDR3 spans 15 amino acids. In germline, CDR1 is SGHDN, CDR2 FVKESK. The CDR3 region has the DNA TGTGCCAGCAGCCAAGAAGCGGGGAAACACTACGAGCAGTACTTC. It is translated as CASSQEAGKHYEQYF.

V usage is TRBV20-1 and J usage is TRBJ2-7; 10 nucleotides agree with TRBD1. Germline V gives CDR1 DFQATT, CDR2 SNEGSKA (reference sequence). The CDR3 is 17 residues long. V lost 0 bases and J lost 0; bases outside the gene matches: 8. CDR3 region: CSARDVPGQGSSYEQYF. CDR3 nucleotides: TGCAGTGCTAGAGATGTACCGGGACAGGGGAGCTCCTACGAGCAGTACTTC.

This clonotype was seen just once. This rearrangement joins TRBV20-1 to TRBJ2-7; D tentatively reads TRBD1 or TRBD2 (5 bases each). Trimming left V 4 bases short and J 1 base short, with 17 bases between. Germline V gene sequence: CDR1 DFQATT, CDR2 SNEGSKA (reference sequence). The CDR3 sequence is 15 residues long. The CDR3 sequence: CSAMPTDRGSYEQYF. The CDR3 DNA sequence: TGCAGTGCTATGCCAACCGACAGAGGGTCCTACGAGCAGTACTTC.

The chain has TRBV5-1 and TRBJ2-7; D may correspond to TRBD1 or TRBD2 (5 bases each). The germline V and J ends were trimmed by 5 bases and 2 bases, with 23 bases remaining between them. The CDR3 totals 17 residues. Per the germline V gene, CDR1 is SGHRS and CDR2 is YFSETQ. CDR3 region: CASSPPGRTSGTYEQYF. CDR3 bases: TGCGCCAGCAGTCCTCCGGGACGGACGTCCGGGACCTACGAGCAGTACTTC.

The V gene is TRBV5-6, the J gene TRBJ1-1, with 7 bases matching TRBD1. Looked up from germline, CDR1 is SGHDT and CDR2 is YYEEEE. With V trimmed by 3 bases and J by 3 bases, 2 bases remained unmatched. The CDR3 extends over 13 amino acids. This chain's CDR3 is CASSWGQYTEAFF. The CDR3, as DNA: TGTGCCAGCAGCTGGGGACAGTACACTGAAGCTTTCTTT.

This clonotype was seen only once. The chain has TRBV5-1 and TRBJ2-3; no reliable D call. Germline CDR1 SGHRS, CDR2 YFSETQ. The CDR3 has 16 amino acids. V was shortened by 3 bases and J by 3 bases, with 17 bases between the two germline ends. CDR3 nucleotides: TGCGCCAGCAGCTCGAAGGACGGCCTTTGGACAGATACGCAGTATTTT. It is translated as CASSSKDGLWTDTQYF.

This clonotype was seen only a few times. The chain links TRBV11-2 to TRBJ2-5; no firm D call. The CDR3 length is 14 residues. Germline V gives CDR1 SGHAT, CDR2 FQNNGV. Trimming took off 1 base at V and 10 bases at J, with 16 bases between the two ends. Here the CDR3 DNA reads TGTGCCAGCAGCTTAGTCGAGGCCGAAGAGTTCCAGTACTTC. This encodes CASSLVEAEEFQYF.

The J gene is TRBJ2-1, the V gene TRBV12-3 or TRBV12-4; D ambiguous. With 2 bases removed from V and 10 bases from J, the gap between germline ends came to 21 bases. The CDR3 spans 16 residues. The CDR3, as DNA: TGTGCCAGCAGTTTAAGGGCTCACGGTCTAGTCAACGAGCAGTTCTTC. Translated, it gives CASSLRAHGLVNEQFF.

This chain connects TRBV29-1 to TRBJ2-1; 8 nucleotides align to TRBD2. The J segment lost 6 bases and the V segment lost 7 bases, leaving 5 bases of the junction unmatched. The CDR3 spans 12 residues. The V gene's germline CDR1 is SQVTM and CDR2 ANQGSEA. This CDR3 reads CSGVGGVNEQFF. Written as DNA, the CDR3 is TGCAGCGGGGTCGGGGGGGTCAATGAGCAGTTCTTC.

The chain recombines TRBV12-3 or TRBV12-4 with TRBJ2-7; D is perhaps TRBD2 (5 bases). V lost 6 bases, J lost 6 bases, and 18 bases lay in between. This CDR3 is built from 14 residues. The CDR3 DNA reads TGTGCCAGCAGAGACTATCGGACCAGCCGCGAGCAGTACTTC. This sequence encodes CASRDYRTSREQYF.

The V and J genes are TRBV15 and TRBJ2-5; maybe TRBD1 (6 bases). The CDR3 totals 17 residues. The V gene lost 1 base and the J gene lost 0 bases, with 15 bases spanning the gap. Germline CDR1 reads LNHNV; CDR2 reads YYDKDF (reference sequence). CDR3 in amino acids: CATSRVVERDNQETQYF. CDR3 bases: TGTGCCACCAGCAGAGTGGTGGAACGGGACAACCAAGAGACCCAGTACTTC.

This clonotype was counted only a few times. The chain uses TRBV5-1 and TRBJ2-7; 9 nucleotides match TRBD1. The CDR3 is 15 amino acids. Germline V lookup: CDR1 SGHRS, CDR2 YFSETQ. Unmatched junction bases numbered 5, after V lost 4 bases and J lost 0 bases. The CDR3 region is CASSTGTGSSYEQYF. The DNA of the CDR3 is TGCGCCAGCAGCACCGGGACAGGGAGCTCCTACGAGCAGTACTTC.

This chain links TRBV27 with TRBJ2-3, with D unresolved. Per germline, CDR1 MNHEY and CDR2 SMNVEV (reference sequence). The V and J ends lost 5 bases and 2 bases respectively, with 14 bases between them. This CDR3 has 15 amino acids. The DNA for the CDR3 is TGTGCCAGCAGTCGGGCAAATTTCCTCACAGATACGCAGTATTTT. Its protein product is CASSRANFLTDTQYF.

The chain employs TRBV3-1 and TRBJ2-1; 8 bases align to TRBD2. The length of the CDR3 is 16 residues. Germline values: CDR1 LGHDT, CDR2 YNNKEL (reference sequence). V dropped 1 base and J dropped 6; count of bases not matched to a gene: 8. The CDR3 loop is CASSQVSGRVSNEQFF. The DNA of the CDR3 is TGTGCCAGCAGCCAAGTGAGCGGGAGAGTTAGCAATGAGCAGTTCTTC.

The CDR3 here is CASSLLAGAKNIQYF. The CDR3 nucleotides are TGCGCCAGCAGCTTGCTAGCGGGAGCCAAAAACATTCAGTACTTC. This chain links TRBV5-1 with TRBJ2-4; 8 bases match TRBD2. This CDR3 is built from 15 residues. Trimming at V came to 1 base and at J to 0 bases, leaving 0 bases not matched to a gene. Germline V gene data show CDR1 as SGHRS and CDR2 as YFSETQ. Combining the CDR3 with reference TRBV5-1 and TRBJ2-4 gives the whole variable domain KAGVTQTPRYLIKTRGQQVTLSCSPISGHRSVSWYQQTPGQGLQFLFEYFSETQRNKGNFPGRFSGRQFSNSRSEMNVSTLELGDSALYLCASSLLAGAKNIQYFGAGTRLSVL.

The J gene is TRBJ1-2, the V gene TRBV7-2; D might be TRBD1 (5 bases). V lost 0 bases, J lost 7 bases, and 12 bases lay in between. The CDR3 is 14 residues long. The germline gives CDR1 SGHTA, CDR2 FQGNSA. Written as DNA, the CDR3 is TGTGCCAGCAGCTTAGCGGAGTCGGGGCCTGGCTACACCTTC. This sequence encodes CASSLAESGPGYTF.

The CDR3 loop reads CASSSILGTGTTYEQYF. The DNA for the CDR3 is TGTGCCAGCAGCTCCATTCTCGGGACAGGGACGACTTACGAGCAGTACTTC. This chain links TRBV5-6 with TRBJ2-7; 9 positions agree with TRBD1. From germline, CDR1 is SGHDT and CDR2 YYEEEE. J lost 4 bases, V lost 3 bases, and 14 bases had no gene match. CDR3 length: 17 residues. Filled out from reference TRBV5-6 and TRBJ2-7, the complete variable domain reads DAGVTQSPTHLIKTRGQQVTLRCSPKSGHDTVSWYQQALGQGPQFIFQYYEEEERQRGNFPDRFSGHQFPNYSSELNVNALLLGDSALYLCASSSILGTGTTYEQYFGPGTRLTVT.

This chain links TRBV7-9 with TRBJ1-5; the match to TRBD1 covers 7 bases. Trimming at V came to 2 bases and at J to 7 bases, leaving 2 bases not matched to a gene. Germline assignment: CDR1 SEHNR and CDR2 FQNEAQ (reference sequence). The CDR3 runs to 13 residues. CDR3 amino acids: CASSLPRGQPQHF. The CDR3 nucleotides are TGTGCCAGCAGCTTACCCAGGGGGCAGCCCCAGCATTTT.

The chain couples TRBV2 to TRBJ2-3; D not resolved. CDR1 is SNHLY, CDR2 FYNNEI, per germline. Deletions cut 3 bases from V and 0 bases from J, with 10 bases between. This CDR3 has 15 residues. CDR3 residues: CASSDLGTSTDTQYF. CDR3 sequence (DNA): TGTGCCAGCAGTGATCTGGGAACTAGCACAGATACGCAGTATTTT.

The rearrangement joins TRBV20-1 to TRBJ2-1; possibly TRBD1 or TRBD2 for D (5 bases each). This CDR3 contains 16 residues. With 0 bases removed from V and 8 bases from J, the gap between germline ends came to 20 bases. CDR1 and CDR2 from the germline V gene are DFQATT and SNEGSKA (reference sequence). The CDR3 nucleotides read TGCAGTGCTAGAGATAGCGTTAGGGGACCTCACGATGAGCAGTTCTTC. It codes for CSARDSVRGPHDEQFF.

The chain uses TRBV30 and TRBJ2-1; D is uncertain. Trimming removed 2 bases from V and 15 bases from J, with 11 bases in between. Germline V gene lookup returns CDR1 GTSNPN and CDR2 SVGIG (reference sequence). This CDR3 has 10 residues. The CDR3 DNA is TGTGCCTGGAGTCAAGGACGGCCGTTCTTC. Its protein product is CAWSQGRPFF.